Listed below are T cell receptor beta chains from one sample, sequenced in a study of cytomegalovirus exposure and HLA in healthy donors. Data came from immunoSEQ multiplex PCR; TCRdb stores just in-frame clones and leaves some out. The repertoire holds roughly 77,000 clones, with roughly 94% as singletons. Source material: PBMCs. The receptor source for this set is a woman aged 18-29 years in good health and CMV-seronegative. Each CDR3 is given with its conserved first and last residue. D genes are given only for firm matches. Rows may omit the clone size; those that give it use once, few, many or a size class.

NA,TRBJ2-1,TRBV28,TRBD2,TGTGCCAGCAGTCTAGCGGGAGGTGGGAATGAGCAGTTCTTC,CASSLAGGGNEQFF
NA,TRBJ2-7,TRBV28,NA,TGTGCCAGCAGTTTTGGGCCGGCCTACGAGCAGTACTTC,CASSFGPAYEQYF
NA,TRBJ2-1,TRBV6-4,TRBD2,TGTGCCAGCAGCGCAGCGGGGGATGAATACAATGAGCAGTTCTTC,CASSAAGDEYNEQFF
NA,TRBJ2-7,TRBV18,TRBD1,TGTGCCAGCTCACCACTCGTAATAGGGGGCGAATTCGAGGACTACGAGCAGTACTTC,CASSPLVIGGEFEDYEQYF
NA,TRBJ2-4,TRBV7-2,NA,TGTGCCAGCAGCTTAGCGCAAGGAGGGGTATACATTCAGTACTTC,CASSLAQGGVYIQYF
NA,TRBJ2-5,TRBV7-9,TRBD1,TGTGCCAGCATCGAATCCTTCCGGGACAGGGTGTTGCAAGAGACCCAGTACTTC,CASIESFRDRVLQETQYF
NA,TRBJ2-7,TRBV5-1,NA,TGCGCCAGCAGCTTGGGACAGGCGTCCTACGAGCAGTACTTC,CASSLGQASYEQYF
NA,TRBJ2-7,TRBV27,TRBD2,TGTGCCAGCAGTACCCCTCGCGCGGGGGTCCCCTACGAGCAGTACTTC,CASSTPRAGVPYEQYF
NA,TRBJ2-5,TRBV18,NA,TGTGCCAGCTCACCAATGCGACAGCTGGGAGAGACCCAGTACTTC,CASSPMRQLGETQYF
NA,TRBJ2-2,TRBV7-6,TRBD1,TGTGCCAGCACCCCCGGGACAGGGTCCACCGGGGAGCTGTTTTTT,CASTPGTGSTGELFF
NA,TRBJ1-1,TRBV6-5,TRBD1,TGTGCCAGCAGTGACACAGGGGCCACTGAAGCTTTCTTT,CASSDTGATEAFF
NA,TRBJ2-5,TRBV4-3,NA,TGCGCCAGCAGCCAAGAGAGGACTTTGGGAGAGACCCAGTACTTC,CASSQERTLGETQYF
NA,TRBJ2-1,TRBV14,NA,TGTGCCAGCAGGGGGGCTTTGTACAATGAGCAGTTCTTC,CASRGALYNEQFF
NA,TRBJ1-1,TRBV7-2,NA,TGTGCCAGCAGCTTAGCACAGAGTAACACTGAAGCTTTCTTT,CASSLAQSNTEAFF
NA,TRBJ1-1,TRBV28,NA,TGTGCCAGCAGTTGGGGAGCGGACACTGAAGCTTTCTTT,CASSWGADTEAFF
NA,TRBJ1-2,TRBV6-4,NA,TGTGCCAGCAGAAAGGACACAGGCGACTATGGCTACACCTTC,CASRKDTGDYGYTF
NA,TRBJ1-2,TRBV5-1,NA,TGCGCCAGCAGCTTGGGGGGCAGGAGTCTCTATGGCTACACCTTC,CASSLGGRSLYGYTF
NA,TRBJ1-2,TRBV27,TRBD1,TGTGCCAGCAGTCCCACAGGGGTAGGCTACACCTTC,CASSPTGVGYTF
NA,TRBJ2-1,TRBV27,TRBD1,TGTGCCAGCAGCCACTTGACAGGGAGCTCCTACAATGAGCAGTTCTTC,CASSHLTGSSYNEQFF
NA,TRBJ1-2,TRBV28,TRBD1,TGTGCCAGCAGCCCCCATCGACAGGGATTTAATGGCTACACCTTC,CASSPHRQGFNGYTF
NA,TRBJ1-1,TRBV10-2,NA,TGCGCCAGCAGTCGGGACACCTACACTGAAGCTTTCTTT,CASSRDTYTEAFF
NA,TRBJ2-5,TRBV10-1,NA,TGCGCCAGCAGTCCAGCGGACCAAGAGACCCAGTACTTC,CASSPADQETQYF
NA,TRBJ1-1,TRBV14,NA,TGTGCCAGCAGCCAAGTTGGGGGCCTAACGACGGCTTTCTTT,CASSQVGGLTTAFF
NA,TRBJ1-1,TRBV6-5,NA,TGTGCCAGCGCGGACAGCAACACTGAAGCTTTCTTT,CASADSNTEAFF
NA,TRBJ2-7,TRBV14,TRBD2,TGTGCCAGCAGCCGAGCGGGGTTAGCGGGGGGGCACGTCACCTACGAGCAGTACTTC,CASSRAGLAGGHVTYEQYF
NA,TRBJ2-7,TRBV28,TRBD2,TGTGCCAGCAGTTTAGAATTCCGGACTAGCGGGGGAAACTCCTACGAGCAGTACTTC,CASSLEFRTSGGNSYEQYF
NA,TRBJ2-1,TRBV7-2,NA,TGTGCCAGCAGCTTAGAAATGGGCCCTCATGAGCAGTTCTTC,CASSLEMGPHEQFF
NA,TRBJ1-1,TRBV18,NA,TGTGCCAGCTCACCACCGATCAAGGGGGACACTGAAGCTTTCTTT,CASSPPIKGDTEAFF
NA,TRBJ2-3,TRBV7-8,NA,TGTGCCAGCAGCTCTCACACGACAGGAGTGATCGCAGATACGCAGTATTTT,CASSSHTTGVIADTQYF
NA,TRBJ2-1,TRBV7-9,TRBD2,TGTGCCAGCAGCTCCGGGACTAGCGATGAGCAGTTCTTC,CASSSGTSDEQFF
NA,TRBJ2-1,TRBV5-6,NA,TGTGCCAGCAGCCCGCAGGGCGATGAGCAGTTCTTC,CASSPQGDEQFF
NA,TRBJ1-5,TRBV28,NA,TGTGCCAGCAGTTCCCCGGGGGGGGAAGGGAGCAATCAGCCCCAGCATTTT,CASSSPGGEGSNQPQHF
NA,TRBJ2-3,TRBV4-1,TRBD1,TGCGCCAGCAGTCCCTCTAAAGTTCGGGACAGGGGGGGGGATACGCAGTATTTT,CASSPSKVRDRGGDTQYF
once,TRBJ1-2,TRBV5-6,TRBD1,TGTGCCAGCAGCTCGACGGACAGGGACAACTATGGCTACACCTTC,CASSSTDRDNYGYTF
NA,TRBJ2-7,TRBV6-6,NA,TGTGCCAGCAGTTACTCAGGGGACACAACCTACGAGCAGTACTTC,CASSYSGDTTYEQYF
NA,TRBJ2-3,TRBV18,NA,TGTGCCAGCTCACCACCGGGAGCAGATACGCAGTATTTT,CASSPPGADTQYF
NA,TRBJ1-1,TRBV4-3,NA,TGCGCCAGCAGCCAGTTCCTACAGGCGAACACTGAAGCTTTCTTT,CASSQFLQANTEAFF
NA,TRBJ1-5,TRBV10-3,NA,TGTGCCATCAGTGAGGGGGCCCAGCCCCAGCATTTT,CAISEGAQPQHF
few,TRBJ1-5,TRBV6-4,NA,TGTGCCAGCAGTCCCGACACTTCCAATCAGCCCCAGCATTTT,CASSPDTSNQPQHF
NA,TRBJ2-5,TRBV7-9,TRBD2,TGTGCCAGCACCCGACTAGCGGGGGACCAAGAGACCCAGTACTTC,CASTRLAGDQETQYF
once,TRBJ1-2,TRBV18,NA,TGTGCCAGCTCCCCCGCCCGGGAGGGCTATGGCTACACCTTC,CASSPAREGYGYTF
NA,TRBJ2-7,TRBV6-1,NA,TGTGCCAGCAGTGAACGTTATCTTACTAACGAGCAGTACTTC,CASSERYLTNEQYF